What follows describes a single TCR beta chain. The data originate from a study of T cell responses to AZD1222 COVID-19 vaccine. This CDR3 region has 15 residues. J gave up 5 bases and V 5 bases, and 10 bases lay outside the gene matches. Germline V gene data show CDR1 as SGHRS and CDR2 as YFSETQ. Clones were sequenced by immunoSEQ multiplex PCR, and TCRdb holds only the in-frame ones, with some missing. The sample carries 90,000 to 150,000 clones, around 90% recorded once. Material: peripheral blood, obtained 28 days after the second AZD1222 dose. This sequence originates from an adult who received the AZD1222 COVID-19 vaccine. The chain links TRBV5-1 to TRBJ1-1, with 9 bases matching TRBD1. CDR3 sequence: CASRGQGSVLTEAFF. DNA of the CDR3: TGCGCCAGCAGGGGACAGGGATCTGTGTTGACTGAAGCTTTCTTT.